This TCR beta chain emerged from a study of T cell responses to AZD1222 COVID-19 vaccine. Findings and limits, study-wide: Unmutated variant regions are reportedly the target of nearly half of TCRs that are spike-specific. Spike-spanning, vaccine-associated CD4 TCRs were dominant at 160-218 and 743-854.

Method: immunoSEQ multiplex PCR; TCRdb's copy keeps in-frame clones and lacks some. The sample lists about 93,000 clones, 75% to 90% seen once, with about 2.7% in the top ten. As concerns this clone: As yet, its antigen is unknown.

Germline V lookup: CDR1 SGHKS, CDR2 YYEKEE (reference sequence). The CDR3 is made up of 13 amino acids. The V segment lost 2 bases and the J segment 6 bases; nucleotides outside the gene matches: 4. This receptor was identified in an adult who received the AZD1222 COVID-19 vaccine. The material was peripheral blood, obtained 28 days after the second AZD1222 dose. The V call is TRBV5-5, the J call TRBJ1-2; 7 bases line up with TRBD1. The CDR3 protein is CASSFTGEHGYTF. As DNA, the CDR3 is TGTGCCAGCAGCTTCACAGGGGAACATGGCTACACCTTC.